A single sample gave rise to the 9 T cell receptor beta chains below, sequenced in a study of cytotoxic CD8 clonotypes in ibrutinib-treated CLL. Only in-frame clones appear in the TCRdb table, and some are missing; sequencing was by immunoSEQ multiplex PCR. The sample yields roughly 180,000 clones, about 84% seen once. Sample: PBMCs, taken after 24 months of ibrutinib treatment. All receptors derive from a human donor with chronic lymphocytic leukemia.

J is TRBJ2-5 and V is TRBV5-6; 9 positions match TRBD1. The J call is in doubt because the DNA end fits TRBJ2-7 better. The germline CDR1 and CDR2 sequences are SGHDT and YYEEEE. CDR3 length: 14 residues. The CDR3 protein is CASSTGGRNYEQYF. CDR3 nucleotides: TGTGCCAGCAGCACAGGGGGCAGAAACTACGAGCAGTACTTC.

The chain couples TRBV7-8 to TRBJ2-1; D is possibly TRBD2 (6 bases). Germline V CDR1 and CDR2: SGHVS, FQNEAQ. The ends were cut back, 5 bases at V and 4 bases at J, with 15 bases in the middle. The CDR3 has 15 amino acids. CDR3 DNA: TGTGCCAGCAGCCCACTACTGCGGGGTTACAATGAGCAGTTCTTC. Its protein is CASSPLLRGYNEQFF.

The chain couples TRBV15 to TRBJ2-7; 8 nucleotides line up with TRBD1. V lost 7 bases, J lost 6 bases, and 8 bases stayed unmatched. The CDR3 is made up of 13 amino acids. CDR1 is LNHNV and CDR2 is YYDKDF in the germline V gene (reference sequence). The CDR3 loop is CATNQGALGEQYF. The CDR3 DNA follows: TGTGCCACCAATCAGGGGGCTTTGGGCGAGCAGTACTTC.

For the CDR3, the DNA is TGTGCCACCAGCAGAAGGGGGCAGGATACGCAGTATTTT. This gives the protein CATSRRGQDTQYF. This chain links TRBV15 with TRBJ2-3; 7 bases are shared with TRBD1. The length of the CDR3 is 13 residues. With 2 bases clipped from V and 6 bases from J, the junction kept 2 bases outside the gene matches. CDR1 is LNHNV and CDR2 is YYDKDF in the germline V gene (reference sequence).

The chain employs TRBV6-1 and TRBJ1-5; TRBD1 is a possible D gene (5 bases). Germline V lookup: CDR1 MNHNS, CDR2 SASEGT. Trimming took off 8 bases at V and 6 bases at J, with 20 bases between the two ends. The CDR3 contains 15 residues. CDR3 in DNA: TGTGCCAGCGGACCCTGGGGGACTCAAGGTCAGCCCCAGCATTTT. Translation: CASGPWGTQGQPQHF.

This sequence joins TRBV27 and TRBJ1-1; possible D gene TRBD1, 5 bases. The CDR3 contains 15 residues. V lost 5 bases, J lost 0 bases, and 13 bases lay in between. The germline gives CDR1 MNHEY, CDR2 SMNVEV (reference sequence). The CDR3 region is CASSPPGVMNTEAFF. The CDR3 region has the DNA TGTGCCAGCAGTCCCCCGGGGGTAATGAACACTGAAGCTTTCTTT.

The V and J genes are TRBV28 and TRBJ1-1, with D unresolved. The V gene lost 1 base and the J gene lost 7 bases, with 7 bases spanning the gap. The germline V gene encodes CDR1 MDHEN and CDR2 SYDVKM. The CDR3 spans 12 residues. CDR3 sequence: CASSLSPLEAFF. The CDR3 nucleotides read TGTGCCAGCAGTTTATCCCCTCTTGAAGCTTTCTTT.

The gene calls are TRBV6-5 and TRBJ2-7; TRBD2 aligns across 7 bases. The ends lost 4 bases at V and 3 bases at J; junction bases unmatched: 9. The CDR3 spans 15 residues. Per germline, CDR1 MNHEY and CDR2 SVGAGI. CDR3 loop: CASSFSAGVYYEQYF. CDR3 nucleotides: TGTGCCAGCAGTTTTTCGGCGGGAGTATACTACGAGCAGTACTTC.

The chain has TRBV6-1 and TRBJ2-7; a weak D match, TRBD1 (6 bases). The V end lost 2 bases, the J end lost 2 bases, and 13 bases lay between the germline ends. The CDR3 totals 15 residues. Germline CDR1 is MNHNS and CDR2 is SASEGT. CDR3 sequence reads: CASSERGRGPYEQYF. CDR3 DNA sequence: TGTGCCAGCAGTGAAAGGGGCAGGGGACCCTACGAGCAGTACTTC.